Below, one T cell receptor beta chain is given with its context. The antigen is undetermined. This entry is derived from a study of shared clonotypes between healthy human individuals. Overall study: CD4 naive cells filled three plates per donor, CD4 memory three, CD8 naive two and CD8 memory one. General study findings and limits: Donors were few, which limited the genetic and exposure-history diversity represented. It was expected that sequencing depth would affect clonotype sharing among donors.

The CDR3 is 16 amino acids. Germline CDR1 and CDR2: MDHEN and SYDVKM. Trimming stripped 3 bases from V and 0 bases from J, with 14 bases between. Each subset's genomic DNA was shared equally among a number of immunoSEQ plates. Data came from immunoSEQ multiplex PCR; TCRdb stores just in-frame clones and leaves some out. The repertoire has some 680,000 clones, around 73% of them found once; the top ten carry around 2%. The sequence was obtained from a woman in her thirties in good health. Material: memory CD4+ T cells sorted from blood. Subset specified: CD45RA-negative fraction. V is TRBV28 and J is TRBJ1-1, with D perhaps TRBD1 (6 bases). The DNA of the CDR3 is TGTGCCAGCAGTTTTCATCCGGGGGCCCTGAACACTGAAGCTTTCTTT. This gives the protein CASSFHPGALNTEAFF.